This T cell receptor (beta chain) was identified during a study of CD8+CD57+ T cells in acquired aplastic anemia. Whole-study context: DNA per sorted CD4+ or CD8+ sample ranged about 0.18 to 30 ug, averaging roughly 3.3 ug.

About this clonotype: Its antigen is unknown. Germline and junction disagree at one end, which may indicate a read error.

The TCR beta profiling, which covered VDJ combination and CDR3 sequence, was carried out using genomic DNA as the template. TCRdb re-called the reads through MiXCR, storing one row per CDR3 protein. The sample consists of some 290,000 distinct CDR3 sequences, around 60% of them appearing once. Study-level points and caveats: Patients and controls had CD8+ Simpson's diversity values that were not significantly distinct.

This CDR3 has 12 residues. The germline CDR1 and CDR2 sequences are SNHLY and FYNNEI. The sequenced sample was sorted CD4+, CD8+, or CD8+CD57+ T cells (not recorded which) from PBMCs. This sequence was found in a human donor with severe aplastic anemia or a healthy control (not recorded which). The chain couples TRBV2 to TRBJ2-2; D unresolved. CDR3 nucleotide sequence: TGTGCCAGCAGTCTGGATTCCGGAGAGCTGTTTTTT. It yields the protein CASSLDSGELFF. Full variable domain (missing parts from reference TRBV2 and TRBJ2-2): EPEVTQTPSHQVTQMGQEVILRCVPISNHLYFYWYRQILGQKVEFLVSFYNNEISEKSEIFDDQFSVERPDGSNFTLKIRSTKLEDSAMYFCASSLDSGELFFGEGSRLTVL.